This entry lists 23 T cell receptor beta chains sequenced from one sample in a study of blood T cell repertoires in COVID-19. Only in-frame clones appear in the TCRdb table, and some are missing; sequencing was by immunoSEQ multiplex PCR. The sample yields about 240,000 clones, approximately 85% seen once. Material: peripheral blood. The receptors originated from a woman aged 60-75 years with active or convalescent COVID-19.

The rearrangement uses TRBV3-1 (or the pseudogene TRBV3-2) and TRBJ2-2; D not certain. The germline V gene has CDR1 LGHDT and CDR2 YNNKEL (reference sequence). The CDR3 is made up of 13 amino acids. Trimming removed 1 base at V and 3 bases at J, with 3 bases between. CDR3 sequence (DNA): TGTGCCAGCAGCCAAGCTCACACCGGGGAGCTGTTTTTT. Translated, it gives CASSQAHTGELFF.

This clone was detected only a few times. This sample also contains other DNA sequences that code for the same CDR3. The CDR3 loop is CASSKGLAGGRETQYF. The DNA of the CDR3 is TGTGCCAGCAGCAAGGGACTAGCGGGGGGGCGAGAGACCCAGTACTTC. This sequence joins TRBV7-2 and TRBJ2-5, with 16 positions matching TRBD2. The germline gives CDR1 SGHTA, CDR2 FQGNSA. This CDR3 contains 16 residues. J gave up 4 bases and V 5 bases, and 4 bases lay outside the gene matches.

J is TRBJ1-6 and V is TRBV12-3 or TRBV12-4; D uncertain. The length of the CDR3 is 11 residues. V was pared by 5 bases and J by 14 bases, with 10 bases between. The CDR3 is CASSPGVTLHF. The CDR3 DNA follows: TGTGCCAGCAGTCCCGGTGTTACCCTCCACTTT.

This rearrangement joins TRBV5-5 to TRBJ1-5, with no clear D. The CDR3 is made up of 16 amino acids. CDR1 and CDR2 from the germline V gene are SGHKS and YYEKEE (reference sequence). V gave up 2 bases and J gave up 0 bases, with 12 bases separating them. The CDR3 protein is CASSLYEGGSNQPQHF. The DNA of the CDR3 is TGTGCCAGCAGCTTATATGAAGGCGGTAGCAATCAGCCCCAGCATTTT.

This rearrangement joins TRBV6-5 to TRBJ1-4; D is uncertain. The CDR3 totals 15 residues. The germline V gene has CDR1 MNHEY and CDR2 SVGAGI. V shed 6 bases and J shed 2 bases, with 13 bases lying between them. Here the CDR3 DNA reads TGTGCCAGCAGGGACCCCGGGAGGACTAATGAAAAACTGTTTTTT. It translates to CASRDPGRTNEKLFF.

V gene TRBV9 combines with J gene TRBJ1-1, with unresolved D. V shed 3 bases and J shed 2 bases, with 5 bases lying between them. CDR3 length: 12 amino acids. Germline V lookup: CDR1 SGDLS, CDR2 YYNGEE. CDR3 sequence (DNA): TGTGCCAGCAGCGCCTACAACACTGAAGCTTTCTTT. Translation gives CASSAYNTEAFF.

This rearrangement joins TRBV19 to TRBJ1-6; D unresolved. This CDR3 spans 15 amino acids. Per the germline V gene, CDR1 is LNHDA and CDR2 is SQIVND (reference sequence). Trimming removed 4 bases at V and 4 bases at J, with 11 bases between. Written as DNA, the CDR3 is TGTGCCAGTAGTACCTCGAACGGTTATAATTCACCCCTCCACTTT. Amino acids: CASSTSNGYNSPLHF.

On this clone itself: Other DNA sequences in this specimen translate into the identical CDR3. This chain connects TRBV29-1 to TRBJ1-2; 9 nucleotides align to TRBD1. The CDR3 covers 12 residues. Germline CDR1 SQVTM, CDR2 ANQGSEA. V trimming: 3 bases; J trimming: 7 bases; junction bases outside the gene matches: 3. This chain's CDR3 is CSVEGQGGGYTF. The DNA of the CDR3 is TGCAGCGTTGAGGGACAGGGTGGTGGCTACACCTTC.

The rearrangement links TRBV6-5 to TRBJ1-3; 8 nucleotides agree with TRBD1. The V and J ends lost 6 bases and 2 bases, in that order; junction bases with no gene match: 3. The CDR3 runs to 14 residues. Germline CDR1 MNHEY, CDR2 SVGAGI. The CDR3 loop reads CASRPQGAGNTIYF. The CDR3 DNA follows: TGTGCCAGCAGACCACAGGGGGCTGGAAACACCATATATTTT.

The J gene is TRBJ1-1, the V gene TRBV30; 7 bases match TRBD1. Trimming removed 0 bases from V and 6 bases from J; junction bases left unmatched: 4. The CDR3 totals 13 residues. Germline V CDR1 and CDR2: GTSNPN, SVGIG (reference sequence). The CDR3 here is CAWSVGQASEAFF. The CDR3 nucleotides read TGTGCCTGGAGTGTAGGACAGGCGTCTGAAGCTTTCTTT.

V gene TRBV7-9 combines with J gene TRBJ2-7, with D tentatively TRBD2 (6 bases). This CDR3 comprises 12 residues. Germline loops: CDR1 SEHNR, CDR2 FQNEAQ (reference sequence). V lost 2 bases and J 6 bases, leaving 8 bases between the germline ends. The CDR3 nucleotides are TGTGCCAGCAGCTTAACGGGAGTCGAGCAGTACTTC. Residues: CASSLTGVEQYF.

The J gene is TRBJ2-7, the V gene TRBV3-1 (or the pseudogene TRBV3-2); D possibly corresponds to TRBD1 (6 bases). The V end was cut by 0 bases, the J end by 4 bases, with 13 bases between. The germline V gene has CDR1 LGHDT and CDR2 YNNKEL (reference sequence). This CDR3 comprises 15 residues. The CDR3 region is CASSQEFGQRYEQYF. The DNA for the CDR3 is TGTGCCAGCAGCCAAGAGTTCGGACAGAGATACGAGCAGTACTTC.

The chain has TRBV5-1 and TRBJ2-3, with 8 bases fitting TRBD1. This CDR3 has 15 amino acids. Germline V lookup: CDR1 SGHRS, CDR2 YFSETQ. Trimming at V came to 4 bases and at J to 2 bases, leaving 6 bases not matched to a gene. The CDR3 DNA is TGCGCCAGCAGCGATAGGGACAGGCTCACAGATACGCAGTATTTT. It yields the protein CASSDRDRLTDTQYF.

The rearrangement joins TRBV9 to TRBJ2-3; possible D gene TRBD1, 7 bases. This CDR3 spans 18 amino acids. The ends were cut back, 0 bases at V and 0 bases at J, with 17 bases in the middle. In germline, CDR1 is SGDLS, CDR2 YYNGEE. CDR3 sequence reads: CASSVASYGGGSTDTQYF. The CDR3 DNA reads TGTGCCAGCAGCGTAGCCTCATATGGAGGGGGCAGCACAGATACGCAGTATTTT.

CDR3 region: CAGKTVPSTDTQYF. The CDR3 DNA follows: TGTGCCGGCAAGACAGTTCCTAGCACAGATACGCAGTATTTT. The chain links TRBV6-5 to TRBJ2-3, with D maybe TRBD1 (5 bases). V was pared by 11 bases and J by 0 bases, with 15 bases between. The CDR3 loop spans 14 amino acids. Germline CDR1 reads MNHEY; CDR2 reads SVGAGI.

The rearrangement links TRBV12-3 or TRBV12-4 to TRBJ2-7; 11 nucleotides match TRBD1. The CDR3 length is 13 residues. V dropped 3 bases and J dropped 6; count of bases not matched to a gene: 1. The CDR3 reads CASSFGTGGEQYF. As DNA, the CDR3 is TGTGCCAGCAGTTTTGGGACAGGGGGCGAGCAGTACTTC.

V usage is TRBV30 and J usage is TRBJ1-2; TRBD1 aligns across 8 bases. Germline CDR1 GTSNPN, CDR2 SVGIG (reference sequence). The CDR3 is made up of 12 amino acids. V gave up 8 bases and J gave up 2 bases; unmatched junction bases: 4. CDR3 region: CAGWTGNYGYTF. DNA of the CDR3: TGTGCCGGATGGACAGGGAACTATGGCTACACCTTC.

The V call is TRBV6-5, the J call TRBJ1-3, with TRBD1 identical over 7 bases. The CDR3 has 14 amino acids. Germline trimming cut 6 bases from V and 1 base from J; bases unmatched to any gene: 3. The germline gives CDR1 MNHEY, CDR2 SVGAGI. The CDR3 DNA sequence: TGTGCCAGCAGACCGGGACAGTCTGGAAACACCATATATTTT. This gives the protein CASRPGQSGNTIYF.

The rearrangement joins TRBV5-4 to TRBJ2-7; 8 nucleotides line up with TRBD2. Germline CDR1 reads SGHNT; CDR2 reads YYREEE (reference sequence). The length of the CDR3 is 15 residues. V gave up 0 bases and J gave up 2 bases; unmatched junction bases: 4. The CDR3 is CASSLGSGKTYEQYF. The CDR3 nucleotides are TGTGCCAGCAGCTTGGGTAGCGGGAAAACCTACGAGCAGTACTTC.

The CDR3 DNA sequence: TGTGCCAGCAGCCCGGGACACCTCTCTGGAAACACCATATATTTT. Translating it yields CASSPGHLSGNTIYF. The genes are TRBV9 and TRBJ1-3, with D tentatively TRBD1 (6 bases). Germline assignment: CDR1 SGDLS and CDR2 YYNGEE. V gave up 4 bases and J gave up 0 bases, with 11 bases separating them. The CDR3 is made up of 15 amino acids.

The chain uses TRBV6-5 and TRBJ1-5, with 10 bases lining up with TRBD1. CDR3 size: 15 residues. Germline lookup yields CDR1 MNHEY and CDR2 SVGAGI. The V gene end was trimmed by 8 bases and the J gene end by 5 bases; junction bases not matched to a gene: 9. The CDR3 here is CASLTGQGNHQPQHF. CDR3 nucleotides: TGTGCCAGCCTTACGGGACAGGGGAACCATCAGCCCCAGCATTTT.

This chain joins TRBV5-4 and TRBJ1-2; D call uncertain. V was trimmed by 1 base and J by 7 bases, leaving 17 bases between them. Germline V gene data show CDR1 as SGHNT and CDR2 as YYREEE (reference sequence). The CDR3 spans 15 residues. The CDR3 DNA follows: TGTGCCAGCAGCTTGTCCGGACTCCGGGCAGGTGGCTACACCTTC. Protein: CASSLSGLRAGGYTF.

This chain joins TRBV9 and TRBJ2-6; 10 bases are a match to TRBD1. Germline trimming cut 4 bases from V and 2 bases from J; bases unmatched to any gene: 12. The germline V gene encodes CDR1 SGDLS and CDR2 YYNGEE. There are 19 residues in the CDR3. The CDR3 here is CASSPRSGQGVPGANVLTF. The CDR3 DNA reads as TGTGCCAGCAGCCCTCGGAGTGGACAGGGGGTTCCTGGGGCCAACGTCCTGACTTTC.